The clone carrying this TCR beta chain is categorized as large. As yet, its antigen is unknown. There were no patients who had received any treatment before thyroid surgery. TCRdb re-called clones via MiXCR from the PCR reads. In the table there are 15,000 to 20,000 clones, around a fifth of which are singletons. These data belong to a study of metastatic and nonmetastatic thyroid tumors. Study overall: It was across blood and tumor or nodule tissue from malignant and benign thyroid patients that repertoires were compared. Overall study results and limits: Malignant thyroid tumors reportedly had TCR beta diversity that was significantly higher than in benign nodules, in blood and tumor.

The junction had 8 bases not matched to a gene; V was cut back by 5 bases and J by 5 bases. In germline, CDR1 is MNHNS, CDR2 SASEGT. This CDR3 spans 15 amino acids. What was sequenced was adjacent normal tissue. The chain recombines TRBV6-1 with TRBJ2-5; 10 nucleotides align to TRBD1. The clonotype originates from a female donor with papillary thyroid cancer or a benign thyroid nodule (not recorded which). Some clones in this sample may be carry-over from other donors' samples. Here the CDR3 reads CASSTTGGNWETQYF. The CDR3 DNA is TGTGCCAGCAGTACGACAGGGGGCAATTGGGAGACCCAGTACTTC.